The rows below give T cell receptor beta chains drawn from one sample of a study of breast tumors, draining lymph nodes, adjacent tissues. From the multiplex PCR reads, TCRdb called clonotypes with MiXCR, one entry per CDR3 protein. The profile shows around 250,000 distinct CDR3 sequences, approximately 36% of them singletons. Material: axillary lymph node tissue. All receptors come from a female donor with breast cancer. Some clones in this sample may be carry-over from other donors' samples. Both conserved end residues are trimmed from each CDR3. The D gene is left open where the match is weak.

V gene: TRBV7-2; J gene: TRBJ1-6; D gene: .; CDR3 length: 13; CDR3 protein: ASSPQSSYNSPLH
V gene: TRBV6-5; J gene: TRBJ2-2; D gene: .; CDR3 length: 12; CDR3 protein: ASSHDSGRRELF
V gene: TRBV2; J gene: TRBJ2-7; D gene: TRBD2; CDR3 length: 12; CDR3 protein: ASRRTSGGYEQY
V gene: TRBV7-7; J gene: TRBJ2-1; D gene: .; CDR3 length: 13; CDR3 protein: ASSLMAGASNEQF
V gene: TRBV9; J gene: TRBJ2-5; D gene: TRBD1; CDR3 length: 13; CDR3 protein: ASSAATGGQETQY
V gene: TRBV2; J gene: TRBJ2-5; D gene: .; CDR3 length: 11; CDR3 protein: ASRSGGSETQY
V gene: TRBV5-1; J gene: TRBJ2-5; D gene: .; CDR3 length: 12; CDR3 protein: ASSSYAPQETQY
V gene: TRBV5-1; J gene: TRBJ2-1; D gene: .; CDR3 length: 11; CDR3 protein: ASSRDLVNEQF
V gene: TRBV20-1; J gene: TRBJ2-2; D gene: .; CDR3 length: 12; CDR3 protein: SARDQLVTGELF
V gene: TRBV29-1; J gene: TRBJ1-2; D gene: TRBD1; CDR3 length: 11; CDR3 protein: SVGDRAVRGYT
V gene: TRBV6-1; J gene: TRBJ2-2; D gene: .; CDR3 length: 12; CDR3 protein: ASSELSSTGELF
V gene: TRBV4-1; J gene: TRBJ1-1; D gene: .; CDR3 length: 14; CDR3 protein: ASSQEERAMNTEAF
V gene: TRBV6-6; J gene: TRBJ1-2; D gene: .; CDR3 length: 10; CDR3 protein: ASSHASAGYT
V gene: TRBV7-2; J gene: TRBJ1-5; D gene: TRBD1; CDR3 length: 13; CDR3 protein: ASRDPGTGFSPQH
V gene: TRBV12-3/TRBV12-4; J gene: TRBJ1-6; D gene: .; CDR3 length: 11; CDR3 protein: ASSLANNSPLH
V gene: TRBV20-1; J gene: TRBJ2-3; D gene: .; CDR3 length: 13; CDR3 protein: SAREASRATDTQY
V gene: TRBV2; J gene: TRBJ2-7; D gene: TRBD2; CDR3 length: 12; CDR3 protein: ASSNLAGGWEQY
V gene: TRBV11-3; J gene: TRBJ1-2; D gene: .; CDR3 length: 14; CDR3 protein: ASSLGTPPGSYGYT
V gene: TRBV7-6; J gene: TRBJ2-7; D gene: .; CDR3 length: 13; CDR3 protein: ASSLEGASFYEQY
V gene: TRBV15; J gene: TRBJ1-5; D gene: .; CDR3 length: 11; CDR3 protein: ADPLSSNQPQH
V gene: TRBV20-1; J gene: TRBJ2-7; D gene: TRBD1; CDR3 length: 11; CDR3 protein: SARRTGAYEQY
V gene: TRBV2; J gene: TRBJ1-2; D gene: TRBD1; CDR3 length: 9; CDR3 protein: ASRITGGNT
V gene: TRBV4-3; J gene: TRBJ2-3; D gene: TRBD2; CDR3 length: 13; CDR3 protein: ASSPGGSATDTQY
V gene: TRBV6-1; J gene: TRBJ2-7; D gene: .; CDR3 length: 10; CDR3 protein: ASSPLEGRPY
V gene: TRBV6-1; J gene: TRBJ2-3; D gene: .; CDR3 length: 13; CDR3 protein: ASSEEHRTGYTQY
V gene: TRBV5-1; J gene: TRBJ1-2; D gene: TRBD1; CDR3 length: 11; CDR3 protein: ASSAGQGRGYT
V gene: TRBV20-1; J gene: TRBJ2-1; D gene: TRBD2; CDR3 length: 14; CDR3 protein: SARDSGSYSYNEQF
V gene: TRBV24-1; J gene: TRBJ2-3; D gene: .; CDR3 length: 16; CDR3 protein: ATSDYRGSLRMRDTQY
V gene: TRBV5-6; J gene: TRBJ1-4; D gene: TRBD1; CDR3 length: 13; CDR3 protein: ASSLGGTANEKLF
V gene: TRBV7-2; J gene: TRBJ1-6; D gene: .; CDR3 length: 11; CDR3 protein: ASSPSGDSPLH
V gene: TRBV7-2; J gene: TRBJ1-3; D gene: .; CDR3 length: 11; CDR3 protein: ASSLVGGDTIY
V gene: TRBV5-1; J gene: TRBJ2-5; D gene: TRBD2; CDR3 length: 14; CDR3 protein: ASSLAPGLAGSAQY
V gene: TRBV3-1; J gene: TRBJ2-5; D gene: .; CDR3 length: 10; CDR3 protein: ASSQFRTGQY
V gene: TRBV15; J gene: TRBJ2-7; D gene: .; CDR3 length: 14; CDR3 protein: ATSSLTAGQNYEQY
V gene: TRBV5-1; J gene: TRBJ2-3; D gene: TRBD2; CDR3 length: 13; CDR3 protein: ASSFLAGTPDTQY
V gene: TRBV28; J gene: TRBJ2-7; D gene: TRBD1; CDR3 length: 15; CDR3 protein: ASSLRALGQGTYEQY
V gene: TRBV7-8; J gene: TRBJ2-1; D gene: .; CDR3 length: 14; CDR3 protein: ASSLFSGVSYNEQF
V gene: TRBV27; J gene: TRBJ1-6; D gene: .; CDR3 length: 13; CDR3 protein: ASSFTGRVNSPLH
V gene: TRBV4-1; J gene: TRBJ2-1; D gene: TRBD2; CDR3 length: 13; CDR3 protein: ASSLTSGGAYEQF
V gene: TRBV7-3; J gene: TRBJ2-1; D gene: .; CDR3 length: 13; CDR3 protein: ASSPGSQVRGEQF
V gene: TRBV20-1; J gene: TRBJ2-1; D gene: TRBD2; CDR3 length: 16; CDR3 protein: SARTASGGKHSYNEQF
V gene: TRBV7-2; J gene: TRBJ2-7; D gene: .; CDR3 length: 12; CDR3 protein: ASSLAGGPAEQY
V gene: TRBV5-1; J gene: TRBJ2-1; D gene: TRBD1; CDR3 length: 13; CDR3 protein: ASSPKGQGGSEQF
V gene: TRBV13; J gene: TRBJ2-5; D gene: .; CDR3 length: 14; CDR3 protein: ASSDWNGPGKETQY
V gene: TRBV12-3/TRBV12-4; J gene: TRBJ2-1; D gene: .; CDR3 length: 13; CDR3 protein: ASSFGGRRNNEQF
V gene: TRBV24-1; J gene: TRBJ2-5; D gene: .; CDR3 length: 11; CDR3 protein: ATSPPGRETQY
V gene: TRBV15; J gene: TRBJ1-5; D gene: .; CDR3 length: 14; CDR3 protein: ATSRDTSGGEETQH
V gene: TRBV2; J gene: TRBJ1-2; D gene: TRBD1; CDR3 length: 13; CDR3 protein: ASSEWGTGGDGYT
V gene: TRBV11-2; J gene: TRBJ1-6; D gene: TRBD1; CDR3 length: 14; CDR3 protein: ASSPSGTGPNSPLH
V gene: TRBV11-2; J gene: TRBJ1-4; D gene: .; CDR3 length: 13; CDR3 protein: ASSLERTVNEKLF